The 9 T cell receptor beta chains below all came from one sample that was sequenced in a study of spatial heterogeneity in lung cancer. Study-level results: Counts that tracked tumor mutation counts were those of expanded intratumoral alpha and beta TCRs.

As to time point: sample taken at primary tumor resection. TCRdb used MiXCR to reprocess the 5' RACE reads, holding one entry per CDR3 protein. The sample shows roughly 8,800 distinct CDR3 sequences, about 4.5% of them seen only once. Their antigen targets remain unknown. The material was lung tumor tissue, obtained at surgery. These receptors were collected from a female donor with early-stage non-small cell lung cancer.

This clonotype was detected many times. The chain couples TRBV15 to TRBJ2-7; 7 positions match TRBD2. This CDR3 region has 14 residues. V gave up 2 bases and J gave up 6 bases; unmatched junction bases: 7. CDR1 LNHNV and CDR2 YYDKDF come from the germline V gene (reference sequence). The CDR3, as DNA: TGTGCCACCAGCAGAACAATGGGGGGGTCCGAGCAGTACTTC. Residues: CATSRTMGGSEQYF.

This clonotype was seen many times. The chain couples TRBV28 to TRBJ1-2; D ambiguous. Germline CDR1 reads MDHEN; CDR2 reads SYDVKM. The CDR3 spans 13 residues. Trimming shortened V by 6 bases and J by 2 bases, and 10 bases separated the two germline ends. CDR3 residues: CASRKTANYGYTF. DNA of the CDR3: TGTGCCAGCAGAAAAACAGCAAACTATGGCTACACCTTC.

This clonotype rates as medium-sized. V gene TRBV9 combines with J gene TRBJ2-1, with D perhaps TRBD2 (6 bases). Trimming stripped 3 bases from V and 0 bases from J, with 19 bases between. Germline-derived CDR1 and CDR2 are SGDLS and YYNGEE. This CDR3 comprises 18 residues. The CDR3 DNA reads TGTGCCAGCAGCGGCCCATTGGGGCGGGGTAGCTCCTACAATGAGCAGTTCTTC. It is translated as CASSGPLGRGSSYNEQFF.

This chain joins TRBV10-3 and TRBJ2-1, with 8 positions matching TRBD1. Germline V CDR1 and CDR2: ENHRY, SYGVKD. Unmatched junction bases numbered 10, after V lost 6 bases and J lost 9 bases. This CDR3 has 14 residues. The DNA of the CDR3 is TGTGCCATCAGAAACGGACAGGGAGGAGGTGAGCAGTTCTTC. Translating gives CAIRNGQGGGEQFF.

This clonotype was seen ten or more times. This chain links TRBV3-1 with TRBJ2-2; 15 nucleotides match TRBD2. J gave up 5 bases and V 8 bases, and 6 bases lay outside the gene matches. Germline assignment: CDR1 LGHDT and CDR2 YNNKEL (reference sequence). CDR3 length: 16 amino acids. This CDR3 is CASWTSGRAGTGELFF. For the CDR3, the DNA is TGTGCCAGCTGGACTAGCGGGAGGGCCGGAACCGGGGAGCTGTTTTTT.

This clonotype was detected ten times or more. The rearrangement joins TRBV12-3 or TRBV12-4 to TRBJ1-5; D is possibly TRBD1 (5 bases). The CDR3 length is 15 residues. The V gene lost 0 bases and the J gene lost 2 bases, with 8 bases spanning the gap. The CDR3 is CASSLALGGNQPQHF. The CDR3 nucleotides are TGTGCCAGCAGTTTAGCGCTGGGGGGCAATCAGCCCCAGCATTTT.

This clonotype came up many times. In DNA, the CDR3 is TGTGCCAGCAGGTCGGACAGGGACTATGGCTACACCTTC. This codes for CASRSDRDYGYTF. The chain combines TRBV28 with TRBJ1-2; 8 bases map to TRBD1. The V and J ends lost 6 bases and 3 bases, in that order; junction bases with no gene match: 3. In germline, CDR1 is MDHEN, CDR2 SYDVKM. This CDR3 region has 13 residues.

This clonotype was detected ten times or more. The V and J genes are TRBV28 and TRBJ2-1, with D tentatively TRBD2 (6 bases). Germline lookup yields CDR1 MDHEN and CDR2 SYDVKM. The CDR3 totals 15 residues. V shed 3 bases and J shed 5 bases, with 14 bases lying between them. The CDR3 DNA reads TGTGCCAGCAGTTTCCCGGCGGGACGAAACAATGAGCAGTTCTTC. It is translated as CASSFPAGRNNEQFF.

This clonotype was detected ten times or more. The chain links TRBV5-1 to TRBJ1-6; no definite D call. The CDR3 runs 13 residues. Trimming cost V 7 bases and J 5 bases, with 10 bases left between them. Germline CDR1 SGHRS, CDR2 YFSETQ. CDR3 protein: CASGSEDNSPLHF. Written as DNA, the CDR3 is TGCGCCAGCGGATCAGAGGATAATTCACCCCTCCACTTT.